This T cell receptor beta chain was recorded in a study of blood T cell repertoires in COVID-19. Whole-study context: Sample material is recorded as cDNA or gDNA derived from T cells, B-cell-depleted T cells, or PBMCs.

The trim removed 7 bases at V and 2 bases at J, leaving 5 bases unmatched. The CDR3 extends over 14 amino acids. Germline V lookup: CDR1 MNHNY, CDR2 SVGAGI (reference sequence). Clones were sequenced by immunoSEQ multiplex PCR, and TCRdb holds only the in-frame ones, with some missing. The table records approximately 68,000 clones, over 75% of them present only once. This clonotype originated in a man between 70 and 80 years old with active or convalescent COVID-19. The rearrangement links TRBV6-6 to TRBJ2-7; the match to TRBD1 covers 10 bases. The sample taken for sequencing was peripheral blood. The CDR3 bases are TGTGCCAGCACCCGGGACAGGGGCGCCTACGAGCAGTACTTC. It encodes CASTRDRGAYEQYF.